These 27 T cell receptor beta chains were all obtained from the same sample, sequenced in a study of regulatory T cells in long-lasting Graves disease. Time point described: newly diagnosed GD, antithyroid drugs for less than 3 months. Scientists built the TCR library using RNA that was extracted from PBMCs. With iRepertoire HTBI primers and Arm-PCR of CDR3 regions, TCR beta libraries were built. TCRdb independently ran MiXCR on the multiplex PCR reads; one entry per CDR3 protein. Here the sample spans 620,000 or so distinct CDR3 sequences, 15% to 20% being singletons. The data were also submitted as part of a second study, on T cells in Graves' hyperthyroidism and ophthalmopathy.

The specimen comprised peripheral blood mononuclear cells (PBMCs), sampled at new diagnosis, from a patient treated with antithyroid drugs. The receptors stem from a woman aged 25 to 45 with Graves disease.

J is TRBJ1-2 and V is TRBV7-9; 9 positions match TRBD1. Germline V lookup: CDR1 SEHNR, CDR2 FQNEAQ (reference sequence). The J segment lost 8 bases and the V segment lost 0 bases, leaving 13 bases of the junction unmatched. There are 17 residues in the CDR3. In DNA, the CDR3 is TGTGCCAGCAGCTTAGCTAGCCTCCGGGACAGGGTGAAAGGCTACACCTTC. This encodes CASSLASLRDRVKGYTF.

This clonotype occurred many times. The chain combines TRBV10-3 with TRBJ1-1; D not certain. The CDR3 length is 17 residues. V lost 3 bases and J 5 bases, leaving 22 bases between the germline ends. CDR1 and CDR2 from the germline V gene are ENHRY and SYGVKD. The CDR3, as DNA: TGTGCCATCAGTGACCACAAAGCGGGGATCGTGGGGACTGAAGCTTTCTTT. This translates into CAISDHKAGIVGTEAFF.

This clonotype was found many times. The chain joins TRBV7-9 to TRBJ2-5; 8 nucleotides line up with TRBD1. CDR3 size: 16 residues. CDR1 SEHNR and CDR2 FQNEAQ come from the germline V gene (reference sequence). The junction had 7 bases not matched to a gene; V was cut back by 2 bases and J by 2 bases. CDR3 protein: CASSLRTGWEQETQYF. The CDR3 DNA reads TGTGCCAGCAGCTTAAGGACAGGGTGGGAACAAGAGACCCAGTACTTC.

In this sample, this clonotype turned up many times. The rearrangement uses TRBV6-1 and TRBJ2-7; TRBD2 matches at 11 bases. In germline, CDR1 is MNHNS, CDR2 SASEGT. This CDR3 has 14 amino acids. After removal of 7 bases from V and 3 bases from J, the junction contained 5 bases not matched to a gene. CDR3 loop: CASTLAGGVYEQYF. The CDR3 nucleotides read TGTGCCAGCACTCTAGCGGGAGGTGTCTACGAGCAGTACTTC.

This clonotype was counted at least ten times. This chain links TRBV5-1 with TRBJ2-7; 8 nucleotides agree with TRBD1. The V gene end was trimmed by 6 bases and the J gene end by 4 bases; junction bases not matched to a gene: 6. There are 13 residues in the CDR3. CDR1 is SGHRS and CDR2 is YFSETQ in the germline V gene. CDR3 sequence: CASKRTGRYEQYF. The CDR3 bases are TGCGCCAGCAAAAGGACAGGGAGGTACGAGCAGTACTTC.

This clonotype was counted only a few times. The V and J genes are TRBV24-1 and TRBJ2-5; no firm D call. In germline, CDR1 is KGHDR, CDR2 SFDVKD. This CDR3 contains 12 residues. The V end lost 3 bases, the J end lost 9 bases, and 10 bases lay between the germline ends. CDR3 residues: CATSDPQLAQYF. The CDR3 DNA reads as TGTGCCACCAGTGATCCCCAGTTGGCCCAGTACTTC.

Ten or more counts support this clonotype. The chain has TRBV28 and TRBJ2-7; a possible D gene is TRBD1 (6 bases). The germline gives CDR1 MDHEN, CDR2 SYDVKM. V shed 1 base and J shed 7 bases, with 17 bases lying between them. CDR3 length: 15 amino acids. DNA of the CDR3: TGTGCCAGCAGTTTATATCGACAGGCCCTGGTAGAGCAGTACTTC. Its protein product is CASSLYRQALVEQYF.

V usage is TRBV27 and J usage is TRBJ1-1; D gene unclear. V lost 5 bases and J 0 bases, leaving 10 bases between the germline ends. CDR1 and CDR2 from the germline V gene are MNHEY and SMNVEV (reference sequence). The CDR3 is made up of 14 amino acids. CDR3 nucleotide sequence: TGTGCCAGCAGTGTGGGTCTCCTGAACACTGAAGCTTTCTTT. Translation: CASSVGLLNTEAFF.

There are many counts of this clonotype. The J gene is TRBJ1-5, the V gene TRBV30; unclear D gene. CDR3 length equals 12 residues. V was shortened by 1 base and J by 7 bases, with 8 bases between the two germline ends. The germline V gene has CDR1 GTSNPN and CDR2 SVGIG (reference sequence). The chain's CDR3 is CAWSGYGQPQHF. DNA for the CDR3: TGTGCCTGGAGTGGGTACGGCCAGCCCCAGCATTTT.

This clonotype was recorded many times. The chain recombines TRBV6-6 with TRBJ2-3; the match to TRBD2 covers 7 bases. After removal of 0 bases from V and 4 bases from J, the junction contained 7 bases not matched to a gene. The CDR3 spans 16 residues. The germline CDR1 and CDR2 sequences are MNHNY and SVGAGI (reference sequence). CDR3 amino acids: CASSYSSGGSSDTQYF. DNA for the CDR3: TGTGCCAGCAGTTACTCGAGTGGCGGGAGTTCAGATACGCAGTATTTT.

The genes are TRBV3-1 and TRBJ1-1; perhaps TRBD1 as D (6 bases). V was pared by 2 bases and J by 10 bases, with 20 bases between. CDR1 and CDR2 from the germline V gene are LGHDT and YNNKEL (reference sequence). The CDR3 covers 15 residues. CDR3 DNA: TGTGCCAGCAGCCAAATGGGGGGGCTATCTTTTGGAGCTTTCTTT. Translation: CASSQMGGLSFGAFF.

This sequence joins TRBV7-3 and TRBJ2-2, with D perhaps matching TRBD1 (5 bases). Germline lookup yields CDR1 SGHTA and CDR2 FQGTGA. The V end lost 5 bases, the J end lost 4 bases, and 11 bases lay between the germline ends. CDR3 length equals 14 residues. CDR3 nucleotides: TGTGCCAGCAGCCCAATAGGGGTCACCGGGGAGCTGTTTTTT. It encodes CASSPIGVTGELFF.

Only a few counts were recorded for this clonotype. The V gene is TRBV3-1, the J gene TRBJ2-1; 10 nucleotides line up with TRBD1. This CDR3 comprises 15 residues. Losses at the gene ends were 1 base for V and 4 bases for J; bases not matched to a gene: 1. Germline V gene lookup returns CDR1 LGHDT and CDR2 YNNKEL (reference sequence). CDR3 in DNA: TGTGCCAGCAGCCAAGGGACAGGGGGATACAATGAGCAGTTCTTC. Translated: CASSQGTGGYNEQFF.

The CDR3 reads CASSTHMDRGSEQYF. The CDR3 nucleotides are TGTGCCAGCAGTACCCATATGGACAGGGGTTCCGAGCAGTACTTC. The chain links TRBV28 to TRBJ2-7; TRBD1 matches at 9 bases. This CDR3 has 15 residues. V was clipped by 5 bases and J by 6 bases; unmatched bases: 11. From germline, CDR1 is MDHEN and CDR2 SYDVKM.

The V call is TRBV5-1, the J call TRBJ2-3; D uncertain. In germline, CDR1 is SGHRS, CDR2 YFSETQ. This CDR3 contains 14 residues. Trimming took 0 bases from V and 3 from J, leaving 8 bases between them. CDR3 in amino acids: CASSLGKETDTQYF. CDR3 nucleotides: TGCGCCAGCAGCTTGGGCAAGGAAACAGATACGCAGTATTTT.

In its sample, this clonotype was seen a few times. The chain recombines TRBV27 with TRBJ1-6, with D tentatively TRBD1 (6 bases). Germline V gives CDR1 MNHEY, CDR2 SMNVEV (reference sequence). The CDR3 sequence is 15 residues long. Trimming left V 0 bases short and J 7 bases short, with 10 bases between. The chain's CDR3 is CASSLSTGWNSPLHF. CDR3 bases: TGTGCCAGCAGTTTATCGACAGGTTGGAATTCACCCCTCCACTTT.

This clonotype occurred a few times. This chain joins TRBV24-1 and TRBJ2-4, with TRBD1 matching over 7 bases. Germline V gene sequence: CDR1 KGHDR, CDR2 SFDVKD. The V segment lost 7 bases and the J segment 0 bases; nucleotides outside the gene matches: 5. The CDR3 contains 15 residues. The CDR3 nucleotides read TGTGCCACCAGAGACAGGGCCCTAGCCAAAAACATTCAGTACTTC. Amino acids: CATRDRALAKNIQYF.

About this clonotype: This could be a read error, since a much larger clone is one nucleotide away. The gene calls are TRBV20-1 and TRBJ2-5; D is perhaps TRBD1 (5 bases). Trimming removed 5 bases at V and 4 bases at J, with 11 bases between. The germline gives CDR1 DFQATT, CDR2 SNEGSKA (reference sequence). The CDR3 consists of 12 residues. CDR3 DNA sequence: TGCAGTGCTGAGCGACAGAGAGAGACCCAGTACTTC. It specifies CSAERQRETQYF.

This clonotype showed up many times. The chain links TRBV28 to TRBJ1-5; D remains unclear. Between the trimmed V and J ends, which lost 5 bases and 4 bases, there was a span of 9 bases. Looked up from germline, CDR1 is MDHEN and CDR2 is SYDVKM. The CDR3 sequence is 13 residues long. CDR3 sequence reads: CASSAPGNQPQHF. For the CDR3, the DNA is TGTGCCAGCAGTGCCCCGGGGAATCAGCCCCAGCATTTT.

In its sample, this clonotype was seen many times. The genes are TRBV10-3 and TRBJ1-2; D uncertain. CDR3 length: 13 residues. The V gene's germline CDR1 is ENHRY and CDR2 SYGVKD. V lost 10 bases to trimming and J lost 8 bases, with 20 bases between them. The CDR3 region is CATDAGLGNGYTF. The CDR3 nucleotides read TGTGCCACCGACGCTGGGTTGGGGAACGGCTACACCTTC.

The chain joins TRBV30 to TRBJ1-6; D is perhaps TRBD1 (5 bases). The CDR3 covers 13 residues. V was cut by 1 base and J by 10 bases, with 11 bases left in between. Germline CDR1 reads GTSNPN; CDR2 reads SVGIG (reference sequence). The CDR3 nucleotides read TGTGCCTGGAGTGCCGGGGGGGGATCACCCCTCCACTTT. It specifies CAWSAGGGSPLHF.

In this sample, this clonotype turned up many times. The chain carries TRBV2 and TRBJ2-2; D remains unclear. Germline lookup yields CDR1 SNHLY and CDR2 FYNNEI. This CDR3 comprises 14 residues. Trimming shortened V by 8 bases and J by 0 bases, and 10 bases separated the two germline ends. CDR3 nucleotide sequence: TGTGCCAGCTTAGAAATTTCGAACACCGGGGAGCTGTTTTTT. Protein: CASLEISNTGELFF.

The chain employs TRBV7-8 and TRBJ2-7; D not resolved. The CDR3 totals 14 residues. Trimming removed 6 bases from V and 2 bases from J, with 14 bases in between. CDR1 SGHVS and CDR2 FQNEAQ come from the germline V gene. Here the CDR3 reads CASRPLAGTYEQYF. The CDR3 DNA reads TGTGCCAGCAGACCTTTGGCAGGCACCTACGAGCAGTACTTC.

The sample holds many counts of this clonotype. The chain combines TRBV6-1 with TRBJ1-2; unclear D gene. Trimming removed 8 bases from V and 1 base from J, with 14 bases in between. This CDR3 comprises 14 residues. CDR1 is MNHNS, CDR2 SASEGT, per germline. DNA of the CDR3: TGTGCCAGCGGTGGTCGGCCTCTTAACTATGGCTACACCTTC. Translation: CASGGRPLNYGYTF.

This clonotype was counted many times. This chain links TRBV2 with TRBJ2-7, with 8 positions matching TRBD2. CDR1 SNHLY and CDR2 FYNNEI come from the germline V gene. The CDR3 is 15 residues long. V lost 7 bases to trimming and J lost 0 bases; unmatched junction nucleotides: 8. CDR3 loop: CASKDGGGSSYEQYF. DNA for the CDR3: TGTGCCAGCAAGGACGGGGGGGGTAGCTCCTACGAGCAGTACTTC. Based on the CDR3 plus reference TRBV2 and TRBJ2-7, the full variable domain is EPEVTQTPSHQVTQMGQEVILRCVPISNHLYFYWYRQILGQKVEFLVSFYNNEISEKSEIFDDQFSVERPDGSNFTLKIRSTKLEDSAMYFCASKDGGGSSYEQYFGPGTRLTVT.

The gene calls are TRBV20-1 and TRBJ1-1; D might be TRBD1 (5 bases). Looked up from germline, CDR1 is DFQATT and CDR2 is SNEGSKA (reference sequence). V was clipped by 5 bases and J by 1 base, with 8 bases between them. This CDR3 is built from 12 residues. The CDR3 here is CSAEDKNTEAFF. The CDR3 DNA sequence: TGCAGTGCTGAGGACAAGAACACTGAAGCTTTCTTT.

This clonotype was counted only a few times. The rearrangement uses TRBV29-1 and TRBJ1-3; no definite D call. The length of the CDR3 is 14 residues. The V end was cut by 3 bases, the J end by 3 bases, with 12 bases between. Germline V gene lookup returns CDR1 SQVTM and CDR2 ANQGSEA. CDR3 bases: TGCAGCGTTGATAAGGGCCTGGATGGAAACACCATATATTTT. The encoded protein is CSVDKGLDGNTIYF.